This TCR beta chain was sequenced in a study of identical twins. This CDR3 has 17 residues. Germline V gives CDR1 LGHDT, CDR2 YNNKEL (reference sequence). V trimming: 6 bases; J trimming: 1 base; junction bases outside the gene matches: 12. TCRdb reanalysed the 5' RACE reads using MiXCR and keeps one entry per CDR3 protein. The data show some 500,000 distinct CDR3 sequences, around 14% seen once. Healthy Caucasians made up all donors. The same data also went into a second study, on yellow fever vaccine responses in identical twins.

This TCR derives from a woman under 30 in good health. V and J are TRBV3-1 and TRBJ2-5; the match to TRBD1 covers 9 bases. The sequenced sample was CD4+ T cells sorted from blood. Here the CDR3 reads CASSTGPGTGLQETQYF. CDR3 coding DNA: TGTGCCAGCAGTACCGGTCCAGGGACAGGGCTCCAAGAGACCCAGTACTTC.